The rows below give T cell receptor beta chains drawn from one sample of a study of tumor-infiltrating T cells and Merkel cell polyomavirus. Libraries were prepared by immunoSEQ multiplex PCR; TCRdb keeps only in-frame clonotypes and omits some of them. The profile shows over 20,000 clones, about 85% of them singletons. The source material was lymph node tissue. These receptor sequences come from a man aged 45 to 65 with Merkel cell carcinoma. The CDR3 runs from the conserved cysteine through the conserved F or W. Fields, in order: CDR3 protein, CDR3 DNA, clone size, J gene, D gene, V gene. The D gene is left open where the match is weak. Clone size is given for some rows only: seen once, a few or many times, or a class if the clone is expanded.

CASSRREKDGELFF	TGTGCCAGCAGCAGGAGGGAAAAGGACGGGGAGCTGTTTTTT	-	TRBJ2-2	-	TRBV2
CASSGTRGQGWNEQFF	TGTGCCAGCAGCGGAACCCGGGGACAGGGCTGGAATGAGCAGTTCTTC	-	TRBJ2-1	TRBD1	TRBV9
CASSLTPGGSDNEQFF	TGTGCCAGCAGCTTAACGCCCGGCGGGAGCGACAATGAGCAGTTCTTC	-	TRBJ2-1	TRBD2	TRBV7-3
CASSPPALDRGLYEQYF	TGTGCCAGCTCACCACCCGCCCTGGACAGGGGGCTCTACGAGCAGTACTTC	-	TRBJ2-7	TRBD1	TRBV18
CASSLFVNIAKNIQYF	TGTGCCAGCAGCTTATTCGTTAATATAGCCAAAAACATTCAGTACTTC	-	TRBJ2-4	-	TRBV7-3
CASSDRGQVSYEQYF	TGTGCCAGCAGTGACCGGGGACAGGTCTCCTACGAGCAGTACTTC	-	TRBJ2-7	TRBD1	TRBV6-1
CASSLGTVNEKLFF	TGTGCCAGCAGCTTAGGGACAGTTAATGAAAAACTGTTTTTT	-	TRBJ1-4	-	TRBV11-2
CASSLTGGTEAFF	TGTGCCAGCAGTTTAACAGGGGGGACTGAAGCTTTCTTT	-	TRBJ1-1	TRBD1	TRBV28
CASSFRDSRSGNTIYF	TGTGCCAGCAGCTTTAGGGACAGTCGCTCTGGAAACACCATATATTTT	few	TRBJ1-3	TRBD1	TRBV28
CANSQSGAENNEQFF	TGTGCCAACAGCCAAAGCGGGGCGGAAAACAATGAGCAGTTCTTC	-	TRBJ2-1	TRBD2	TRBV9
CASSSGTGLYEQYF	TGTGCCAGTAGCTCCGGGACAGGGCTCTACGAGCAGTACTTC	-	TRBJ2-7	TRBD1	TRBV19
CASSLGSLYEQYF	TGTGCCAGCAGTTTGGGCAGCCTCTACGAGCAGTACTTC	-	TRBJ2-7	-	TRBV28
CASSLVADPGYTF	TGTGCCAGCAGCTTGGTAGCGGATCCTGGCTACACCTTC	-	TRBJ1-2	-	TRBV7-8
CASSAGDRVSYGYTF	TGTGCCAGCAGCGCTGGAGACAGGGTGAGCTATGGCTACACCTTC	-	TRBJ1-2	TRBD1	TRBV9
CASSGASGVYEQYF	TGTGCCAGCAGTGGCGCTAGCGGGGTCTACGAGCAGTACTTC	-	TRBJ2-7	TRBD2	TRBV2
CASSQAVGLKAGELFF	TGCGCCAGCAGCCAAGCTGTGGGGCTGAAGGCCGGGGAGCTGTTTTTT	-	TRBJ2-2	-	TRBV4-1
CASTVGAGGYEQYF	TGCGCCAGCACCGTCGGGGCAGGGGGCTACGAGCAGTACTTC	few	TRBJ2-7	TRBD1	TRBV5-1
CASSYTGQGDYEQYF	TGTGCCAGCAGTTACACCGGACAGGGTGACTACGAGCAGTACTTC	-	TRBJ2-7	TRBD1	TRBV6-6
CASSRLTGYHNEQFF	TGTGCCAGCAGTAGATTGACAGGGTATCACAATGAGCAGTTCTTC	-	TRBJ2-1	TRBD1	TRBV27
CASSMEGTSGSYEQYF	TGTGCCAGTAGTATGGAGGGGACTAGCGGGAGTTACGAGCAGTACTTC	-	TRBJ2-7	TRBD2	TRBV19
CASTPPRQNSPLHF	TGTGCCAGCACCCCCCCTCGACAAAATTCACCCCTCCACTTT	-	TRBJ1-6	-	TRBV11-3
CATRQRTGEGEKLFF	TGTGCCACCAGACAGAGAACGGGAGAGGGTGAAAAACTGTTTTTT	-	TRBJ1-4	-	TRBV2
CASSLSTGDPSYEQYF	TGTGCCAGCAGTTTAAGCACAGGGGACCCTTCCTACGAGCAGTACTTC	-	TRBJ2-7	TRBD1	TRBV28
CASSLGAQETQYF	TGTGCCAGCAGCTTGGGGGCCCAAGAGACCCAGTACTTC	-	TRBJ2-5	-	TRBV5-4
CASSPPGQGYGYTF	TGTGCCAGCAGTCCACCGGGACAGGGGTATGGCTACACCTTC	-	TRBJ1-2	TRBD1	TRBV28
CASRDGGSGANVLTF	TGCGCCAGCAGGGACGGGGGCTCTGGGGCCAACGTCCTGACTTTC	-	TRBJ2-6	-	TRBV5-1
CASSRSPGQGHGYTF	TGTGCCAGCAGTCGTAGCCCGGGACAGGGTCATGGCTACACCTTC	few	TRBJ1-2	TRBD1	TRBV6-4
CASSVEGLAGSSSYNEQFF	TGTGCCAGCAGCGTAGAGGGACTAGCGGGGTCTAGCTCCTACAATGAGCAGTTCTTC	-	TRBJ2-1	TRBD2	TRBV9
CASRINSGSYEQYF	TGCGCCAGCAGGATTAATAGCGGTTCCTACGAGCAGTACTTC	-	TRBJ2-7	-	TRBV10-2
CASSVRDRGNEKLFF	TGTGCCAGCTCAGTCCGGGACAGGGGGAATGAAAAACTGTTTTTT	-	TRBJ1-4	TRBD1	TRBV18
CASSSGTGEDTQYF	TGTGCCAGCAGCTCTGGGACAGGGGAAGATACGCAGTATTTT	-	TRBJ2-3	TRBD1	TRBV28
CASSQETSGGTDTQYF	TGCGCCAGCAGCCAAGAGACTAGCGGGGGAACAGATACGCAGTATTTT	-	TRBJ2-3	TRBD2	TRBV4-3
CASSARGAGGRDTQYF	TGTGCCAGCAGCGCCAGAGGAGCGGGGGGGAGAGATACGCAGTATTTT	-	TRBJ2-3	TRBD2	TRBV9
CATSGTGNSPLHF	TGTGCCACCAGCGGGACAGGGAATTCACCCCTCCACTTT	-	TRBJ1-6	TRBD1	TRBV19
CASSRGGGNEQFF	TGTGCCAGCAGCCGGGGCGGGGGTAATGAGCAGTTCTTC	-	TRBJ2-1	TRBD2	TRBV4-2
CASSPQGGSGNQPQHF	TGTGCCAGCAGCCCCCAGGGAGGGAGTGGCAATCAGCCCCAGCATTTT	few	TRBJ1-5	-	TRBV7-9
CASSERTNNSPLHF	TGTGCCAGCAGTGAGAGAACGAATAATTCACCCCTCCACTTT	-	TRBJ1-6	-	TRBV6-6
CAVGGKNDQPQHF	TGTGCCGTGGGGGGAAAAAACGATCAGCCCCAGCATTTT	-	TRBJ1-5	-	TRBV28
CASSTQRDTEAFF	TGTGCCAGCAGCACCCAACGGGACACTGAAGCTTTCTTT	-	TRBJ1-1	-	TRBV7-3
CASTTAINTEAFF	TGTGCCAGCACCACTGCAATCAACACTGAAGCTTTCTTT	-	TRBJ1-1	-	TRBV28
CASTWTGRSEKLFF	TGTGCCAGCACTTGGACAGGGAGAAGCGAAAAACTGTTTTTT	-	TRBJ1-4	TRBD1	TRBV6-6
CASSLFPLSGHYNEKLFF	TGTGCCAGCTCACTTTTCCCTCTGTCGGGACACTATAATGAAAAACTGTTTTTT	-	TRBJ1-4	-	TRBV18
CASSMRNGIPYEQYF	TGTGCCAGTAGTATGAGGAATGGTATCCCCTACGAGCAGTACTTC	-	TRBJ2-7	-	TRBV19
CASSLMQGIVSNEQFF	TGTGCCAGCAGTTTAATGCAGGGGATTGTATCCAATGAGCAGTTCTTC	-	TRBJ2-1	-	TRBV27
CASSFTSDTDTQYF	TGTGCCAGCAGCTTTACTAGCGACACAGATACGCAGTATTTT	-	TRBJ2-3	TRBD2	TRBV7-3
CASSRTGAETQYF	TGTGCCAGCAGCAGGACAGGGGCAGAGACCCAGTACTTC	-	TRBJ2-5	TRBD1	TRBV9
CSVVPDRVLSYEQYF	TGCAGCGTAGTTCCCGACAGGGTTTTGTCCTACGAGCAGTACTTC	-	TRBJ2-7	TRBD1	TRBV29-1
CASSFGTGIAFF	TGTGCCAGCAGCTTTGGGACAGGAATAGCTTTCTTT	-	TRBJ1-1	TRBD1	TRBV7-9
CASSRTGRVFYEQYF	TGCGCCAGCAGCCGTACAGGGAGAGTTTTCTACGAGCAGTACTTC	few	TRBJ2-7	-	TRBV5-1
CASSARPPGSEKLFF	TGTGCCAGTAGTGCGAGACCCCCGGGGAGTGAAAAACTGTTTTTT	once	TRBJ1-4	-	TRBV19
CASAAGGKEQYF	TGTGCCAGCGCCGCGGGGGGGAAAGAGCAGTACTTC	-	TRBJ2-7	TRBD2	TRBV28
CASSLGTGAYNEQFF	TGTGCCAGCAGCTTGGGGACAGGGGCCTACAATGAGCAGTTCTTC	-	TRBJ2-1	TRBD1	TRBV5-6
CASSVLAGVPYEQYF	TGCGCCAGCAGCGTCCTAGCGGGAGTCCCCTACGAGCAGTACTTC	-	TRBJ2-7	TRBD2	TRBV10-2